The clone carrying this T cell receptor (beta chain) showed up many times. As yet, its antigen is unknown. Unique molecular identifiers were affixed to single, distinct cDNA molecules. Via MiXCR, TCRdb re-called the 5' RACE reads, giving one row per CDR3 protein. The sample carries tens of thousands of distinct CDR3 sequences, 3.5% to 5.5% recorded once. The data originate from a study of early T cells in non-severe SARS-CoV-2 infection. Overall study findings and caveats: Private and CD4 specificities were missed by VDJdb matching, which favored anti-spike CD8 responses.

V gave up 4 bases and J gave up 7 bases; unmatched junction bases: 4. The CDR3 length is 15 residues. The germline V gene has CDR1 SGHAT and CDR2 FQNNGV. This chain links TRBV11-2 with TRBJ2-1; 13 bases line up with TRBD2. The sample here was whole blood, taken at baseline. This TCR came from an adult who was a healthcare worker with PCR-confirmed SARS-CoV-2 infection or an uninfected control (not recorded which). CDR3 bases: TGTGCCAGCAGCTCGACTAGCGGGGGGCTGAATGAGCAGTTCTTC. It translates to CASSSTSGGLNEQFF.